The rows below give T cell receptor beta chains drawn from one sample of a study of OX40 agonist ivuxolimab in advanced cancers. The method was immunoSEQ multiplex PCR; TCRdb's version includes in-frame clones alone and lacks a portion of them. The sample holds around 72,000 clones, 85% to 90% seen once. The source material was CD4+ or CD8+ T cells sorted from blood, sampled in a trial of the OX40 agonist ivuxolimab. Every receptor here comes from an adult with an advanced solid tumor such as melanoma, head and neck, liver or kidney cancer. Both conserved end residues are part of each CDR3. The D gene is left open where the match is weak. Clone sizes are given selectively: once, few, many, or a class where the clone is expanded.

once	TRBD2	TRBJ2-3	TRBV27	TGTGCCAGCAGTCTCGGGCTAGCGGGAGGCCCGGTGAAATTGGGTACGCAGTATTTT	CASSLGLAGGPVKLGTQYF
NA	NA	TRBJ2-7	TRBV25-1	TGTGCCAGCAGTCCTGACTATTACGAGCAGTACTTC	CASSPDYYEQYF
NA	NA	TRBJ2-1	TRBV5-1	TGCGCCAGCAGCTTGGATGGGAGCTCCTACAATGAGCAGTTCTTC	CASSLDGSSYNEQFF
NA	TRBD1	TRBJ2-7	TRBV5-1	TGCGCCAGCAGCGTAATAGCCGGACAGGGCGAGCAGTACTTC	CASSVIAGQGEQYF
NA	TRBD1	TRBJ1-2	TRBV25-1	TGTGCCAGCAGGGCAGGGGGTAACTATGGCTACACCTTC	CASRAGGNYGYTF
NA	NA	TRBJ2-2	TRBV5-1	TGCGCCAGCAGCTTCGCCCGGGGGAGGACCGGGGAGCTGTTTTTT	CASSFARGRTGELFF
NA	NA	TRBJ2-6	TRBV10-1	TGCGCCAGCAGTCCAGGGAGGGGGACGGGGGCCAACGTCCTGACTTTC	CASSPGRGTGANVLTF
NA	NA	TRBJ2-1	TRBV7-3	TGTGCCAGCAGCTTAGGGCAGGGAAAGGGGAATGAGCAGTTCTTC	CASSLGQGKGNEQFF
NA	NA	TRBJ1-5	TRBV2	TGTGCCAGCGGACCGTTACAGGGCCCTCAGCCCCAGCATTTT	CASGPLQGPQPQHF
NA	NA	TRBJ1-2	TRBV4-1	TGCGCCAGCAGCCAAGGCCCGGGGTATGGCTACACCTTC	CASSQGPGYGYTF
NA	TRBD2	TRBJ2-5	TRBV15	TGTGCCACCAGCAGAGATCCGGGGGGATGGGAGACCCAGTACTTC	CATSRDPGGWETQYF
NA	NA	TRBJ2-7	TRBV15	TGTGCCACCAGCAGAGGGTGGGTAGGGACCTACGAGCAGTACTTC	CATSRGWVGTYEQYF
NA	NA	TRBJ2-3	TRBV5-5	TGTGCCAGCAGCTTGAGGCTAGCGCTATCTAGCACAGATACGCAGTATTTT	CASSLRLALSSTDTQYF
NA	NA	TRBJ2-1	TRBV30	TGTGCCTGGAGGGGCGGGGAGCCGGGCTCCTACAATGAGCAGTTCTTC	CAWRGGEPGSYNEQFF
once	NA	TRBJ2-5	TRBV5-4	TGTGCCAGCAGCTTACCGGGACAAAACGGGGAGACCCAGTACTTC	CASSLPGQNGETQYF
NA	NA	TRBJ2-7	TRBV7-3	TGTGCCAGCAGCTTATCTGGTACGGGGGAGCAGTACTTC	CASSLSGTGEQYF
NA	TRBD1	TRBJ2-5	TRBV5-8	TGTGCCAGCAGCTTGGACTTGGGACAGGGAGAGACCCAGTACTTC	CASSLDLGQGETQYF
NA	NA	TRBJ1-2	TRBV11-2	TGTGCCAGCAGCGGCGGGAAGGGAGCTAACTATGGCTACACCTTC	CASSGGKGANYGYTF
NA	NA	TRBJ1-5	TRBV21-1	TGTGCCAGCAGCTCCCCCCCCGGAGGGAACATCAATCAGCCCCAGCATTTT	CASSSPPGGNINQPQHF
once	TRBD1	TRBJ2-3	TRBV2	TGTGCCAGCAGTGAACGGGGACAGGGCGGGCCTACAGATACGCAGTATTTT	CASSERGQGGPTDTQYF
NA	NA	TRBJ2-1	TRBV5-1	TGCGCCAGCAGCTTGGGACAGGCGGGCGATGAGCAGTTCTTC	CASSLGQAGDEQFF
NA	TRBD2	TRBJ2-5	TRBV7-9	TGTGCCAGCAGCTTAATAGCGGGACAAGAGACCCAGTACTTC	CASSLIAGQETQYF
NA	NA	TRBJ2-1	TRBV20-1	TGCAGTGCTAGTGTCCTAGAGCAGTTCTTC	CSASVLEQFF
NA	NA	TRBJ1-4	TRBV29-1	TGCAGCGGTCTGGGGGGTGAAAAACTGTTTTTT	CSGLGGEKLFF
NA	NA	TRBJ1-1	TRBV5-1	TGCGCCAGCAGCTCGGCGACAGGCCATCGGAACACTGAAGCTTTCTTT	CASSSATGHRNTEAFF
NA	TRBD2	TRBJ2-7	TRBV11-2	TGTGCCAGCAGCTTCGCTAGCGGGGGGCTATACTACGAGCAGTACTTC	CASSFASGGLYYEQYF
NA	TRBD1	TRBJ1-2	TRBV5-4	TGTGCCAGCACCCCCGGGACAGGGTTAAGGGGGGGCTACACCTTC	CASTPGTGLRGGYTF
NA	NA	TRBJ2-3	TRBV1	TGCACCAGCAGCCAAGAAGGGCGGGGGGCCCTCACAGATACGCAGTATTTT	CTSSQEGRGALTDTQYF
NA	NA	TRBJ2-7	TRBV10-1	TGCGCCAGCAGTGAGCAGGGGCCCTCCTACGAGCAGTACTTC	CASSEQGPSYEQYF
once	NA	TRBJ1-3	TRBV18	TGTGCCAGCTCACCTTTGCCCCAGCCTGGAAACACCATATATTTT	CASSPLPQPGNTIYF
NA	NA	TRBJ1-5	TRBV19	TGTGCCAGTAGTATAACAGGCCGAGATCAGCCCCAGCATTTT	CASSITGRDQPQHF
few	NA	TRBJ1-5	TRBV19	TGTGCCAGTACCTTCAGACAGAATCAACAGCCCCAGCATTTT	CASTFRQNQQPQHF
NA	NA	TRBJ2-2	TRBV7-2	TGTGCCAGCAGCTTACTGGCAGGGGTGAGGACCGGGGAGCTGTTTTTT	CASSLLAGVRTGELFF
once	TRBD1	TRBJ1-5	TRBV19	TGTGCCAGTAGTATAGGCGAAGGGGGCACTCAGCCCCAGCATTTT	CASSIGEGGTQPQHF
once	NA	TRBJ2-7	TRBV21-1	TGTGCCAGCAGCGGAGGGAGAGCCGGGAGGTACTCCTACGAGCAGTACTTC	CASSGGRAGRYSYEQYF
NA	NA	TRBJ1-2	TRBV7-9	TGTGCCAGCAGCTTTCAGGGGAAGGGCTACACCTTC	CASSFQGKGYTF
NA	NA	TRBJ1-1	TRBV27	TGTGCCAGCAGTTTATCGGTGGCGAGGAACACTGAAGCTTTCTTT	CASSLSVARNTEAFF
NA	NA	TRBJ1-1	TRBV7-2	TGTGCCAGCAGTTCCACAGGGACGAACACTGAAGCTTTCTTT	CASSSTGTNTEAFF
NA	TRBD1	TRBJ1-4	TRBV28	TGTGCCAGCAGTCCCCGACAGGGGATGGCGGAAAAACTGTTTTTT	CASSPRQGMAEKLFF
few	NA	TRBJ2-5	TRBV7-2	TGTGCCAGCAGCTTAGGAATGCTGGAGACCCAGTACTTC	CASSLGMLETQYF
NA	NA	TRBJ1-2	TRBV14	TGTGCCAGCAGCCAAGGTACTCCTTATGGCTACACCTTC	CASSQGTPYGYTF
NA	NA	TRBJ1-2	TRBV18	TGTGCCAGCTCAGGGCAGGGTCCCTGGACCTTC	CASSGQGPWTF
NA	NA	TRBJ1-5	TRBV5-5	TGTGCCAGCGGCGACAGTAGCAATCAGCCCCAGCATTTT	CASGDSSNQPQHF
NA	TRBD1	TRBJ2-7	TRBV29-1	TGCAGCGCTACCGGGACCGGGGGACAGGGGTTAGAGCAGTACTTC	CSATGTGGQGLEQYF
NA	TRBD1	TRBJ1-2	TRBV7-2	TGTGCCAGCAGTACGGGACAGGGGGATGCTGGCTACACCTTC	CASSTGQGDAGYTF
NA	TRBD2	TRBJ2-2	TRBV7-3	TGTGCCAGCAGCATACTTCCGGGACTAACGAACACCGGGGAGCTGTTTTTT	CASSILPGLTNTGELFF